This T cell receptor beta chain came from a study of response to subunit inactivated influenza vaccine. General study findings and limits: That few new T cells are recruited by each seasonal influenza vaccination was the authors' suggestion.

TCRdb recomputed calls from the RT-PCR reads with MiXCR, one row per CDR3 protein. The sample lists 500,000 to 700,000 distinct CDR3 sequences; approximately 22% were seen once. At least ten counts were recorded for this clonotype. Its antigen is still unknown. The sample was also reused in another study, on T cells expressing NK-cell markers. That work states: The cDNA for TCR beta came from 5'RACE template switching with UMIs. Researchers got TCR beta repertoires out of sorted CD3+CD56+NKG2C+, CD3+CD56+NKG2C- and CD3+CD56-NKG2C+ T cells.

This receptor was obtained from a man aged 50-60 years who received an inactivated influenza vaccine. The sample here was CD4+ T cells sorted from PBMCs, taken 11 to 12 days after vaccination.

CDR3 protein: CASSHRGNQPQHF. As DNA, the CDR3 is TGTGCCAGCTCGCACAGGGGAAATCAGCCCCAGCATTTT. The V gene is TRBV12-3 or TRBV12-4, the J gene TRBJ1-5, with 7 bases identical to TRBD1. This CDR3 has 13 residues. Trimming removed 8 bases from V and 4 bases from J; junction bases left unmatched: 5.